Listed here are 29 T cell receptor beta chains from one sample, sequenced in a study of control samples from healthy donors and cancer patients. Some clones are missing from TCRdb's copy, which holds only in-frame ones; the method was immunoSEQ multiplex PCR. Among approximately 170,000 clones listed, just over 85% were seen once. The sequencing input was blood. The receptors stem from a woman aged 25 to 39 in good health.

The V and J genes are TRBV4-1 and TRBJ1-6, with D possibly being TRBD1 (5 bases). V lost 3 bases and J lost 2, with 11 bases in between. The CDR3 runs 16 residues. The V gene's germline CDR1 is MGHRA and CDR2 YSYEKL. The CDR3 DNA reads as TGCGCCAGCAGCCAGCAGGGAGATCCCTATAATTCACCCCTCCACTTT. The encoded protein is CASSQQGDPYNSPLHF.

The chain uses TRBV19 and TRBJ1-6; 7 bases align to TRBD1. Germline V gene sequence: CDR1 LNHDA, CDR2 SQIVND (reference sequence). The CDR3 consists of 15 residues. The V segment lost 4 bases and the J segment 7 bases; nucleotides outside the gene matches: 7. CDR3: CASSTGTALNSPLHF. CDR3 bases: TGTGCCAGTAGTACCGGGACAGCACTCAATTCACCCCTCCACTTT.

The chain carries TRBV19 and TRBJ2-3; D is unclear. This CDR3 comprises 16 residues. V was cut by 6 bases and J by 3 bases, with 19 bases left in between. From germline, CDR1 is LNHDA and CDR2 SQIVND (reference sequence). Here the CDR3 reads CASSSRPSLRTDTQYF. CDR3 DNA sequence: TGTGCCAGTAGCTCCCGACCGTCCCTAAGGACAGATACGCAGTATTTT.

The chain carries TRBV7-9 and TRBJ1-5; D possibly corresponds to TRBD1 (6 bases). CDR3 length: 15 residues. Trimming removed 1 base from V and 9 bases from J, with 16 bases in between. Looked up from germline, CDR1 is SEHNR and CDR2 is FQNEAQ (reference sequence). In DNA form, the CDR3 reads TGTGCCAGCAGCTTAGACGTTGGACAGTCCCCGCCCCAGCATTTT. As protein: CASSLDVGQSPPQHF.

The J gene is TRBJ1-5, the V gene TRBV18, with TRBD1 identical over 8 bases. There are 15 residues in the CDR3. The junction had 5 bases not matched to a gene; V was cut back by 3 bases and J by 4 bases. Germline values: CDR1 KGHSH, CDR2 LQKENI. The CDR3 region has the DNA TGTGCCAGCTCACCTCAGGGACAGGAAAATCAGCCCCAGCATTTT. Protein product: CASSPQGQENQPQHF.

This clone was recorded once. This sequence joins TRBV29-1 and TRBJ1-2; possibly TRBD1 for D (6 bases). The CDR3 is made up of 14 amino acids. Germline V gives CDR1 SQVTM, CDR2 ANQGSEA. With 5 bases removed from V and 4 bases from J, the gap between germline ends came to 17 bases. CDR3 nucleotide sequence: TGCAGCGTTCAACAGGGATCCCCACTCTATGGCTACACCTTC. Translated, it gives CSVQQGSPLYGYTF.

The rearrangement links TRBV19 to TRBJ2-2, with 9 bases that match TRBD2. V gave up 6 bases and J gave up 0 bases; unmatched junction bases: 8. The germline CDR1 and CDR2 sequences are LNHDA and SQIVND (reference sequence). The CDR3 is 17 residues long. In DNA, the CDR3 is TGTGCCAGTAGGCGGGGGGGCTCGTCCCCGAACACCGGGGAGCTGTTTTTT. It yields the protein CASRRGGSSPNTGELFF.

The rearrangement links TRBV5-4 to TRBJ2-1, with a possible D match to TRBD1 (6 bases). CDR3 length: 15 amino acids. Germline CDR1 SGHNT, CDR2 YYREEE (reference sequence). Trimming left V 9 bases short and J 0 bases short, with 16 bases between. CDR3 in amino acids: CATQQTGSSYNEQFF. Written as DNA, the CDR3 is TGTGCCACCCAACAGACAGGAAGCTCCTACAATGAGCAGTTCTTC.

The chain carries TRBV7-6 and TRBJ2-3, with D perhaps TRBD2 (5 bases). Between the trimmed V and J ends, which lost 4 bases and 6 bases, there was a span of 17 bases. CDR1 and CDR2 (germline): SGHVS, FNYEAQ. CDR3 size: 15 residues. The CDR3 bases are TGTGCCAGCAGCTCCATCCCGGGGTCGGCGGATACGCAGTATTTT. Residues: CASSSIPGSADTQYF.

In nucleotides, the CDR3 is TGTGCCAGCAGCTTAAGGTACGGGGGAAGTGAAGCTTTCTTT. It codes for CASSLRYGGSEAFF. The chain employs TRBV11-2 and TRBJ1-1; perhaps TRBD1 as D (5 bases). This CDR3 comprises 14 residues. The germline V gene encodes CDR1 SGHAT and CDR2 FQNNGV. Trimming took 2 bases from V and 7 from J, leaving 14 bases between them.

V and J are TRBV14 and TRBJ1-2, with D tentatively TRBD1 (6 bases). Trimming removed 0 bases from V and 7 bases from J, with 9 bases in between. Germline V CDR1 and CDR2: SGHDN, FVKESK. This CDR3 region has 13 residues. CDR3 sequence: CASSQETGAGYTF. The CDR3 DNA follows: TGTGCCAGCAGCCAAGAAACGGGGGCTGGCTACACCTTC.

V is TRBV2 and J is TRBJ2-2, with 12 bases that match TRBD2. The trim removed 4 bases at V and 6 bases at J, leaving 6 bases unmatched. Germline CDR1 is SNHLY and CDR2 is FYNNEI. The CDR3 covers 16 residues. CDR3 amino acids: CASSGTSGGRAGELFF. The CDR3 bases are TGTGCCAGCAGTGGTACTAGCGGGGGGCGGGCCGGGGAGCTGTTTTTT.

This clone was picked up one time. The sample contains more than one DNA sequence encoding this CDR3. The chain employs TRBV6-5 and TRBJ1-5; no firm D call. With 0 bases removed from V and 4 bases from J, the gap between germline ends came to 7 bases. The CDR3 sequence is 14 residues long. The germline V gene has CDR1 MNHEY and CDR2 SVGAGI. The CDR3 DNA reads as TGTGCCAGCAGTTACTCTGGCGGTAATCAGCCCCAGCATTTT. Its translation: CASSYSGGNQPQHF.

The chain couples TRBV27 to TRBJ1-2; D might be TRBD1 (6 bases). Trimming cost V 2 bases and J 4 bases, with 17 bases left between them. The CDR3 covers 16 residues. Germline V CDR1 and CDR2: MNHEY, SMNVEV (reference sequence). The CDR3 coding sequence is TGTGCCAGCAGTTTACGGCTGACAGGAGGCCTCTATGGCTACACCTTC. It is translated as CASSLRLTGGLYGYTF.

In this sample, this clone turned up once. The CDR3 DNA is TGTGCCACCATCCCTTTGTCCCCCAGTCTTCAAGAGACCCAGTACTTC. Translating gives CATIPLSPSLQETQYF. V usage is TRBV24-1 and J usage is TRBJ2-5; D gene uncertain. Trimming stripped 8 bases from V and 2 bases from J, with 20 bases between. The CDR3 runs 16 residues. Germline V gene data show CDR1 as KGHDR and CDR2 as SFDVKD.

This clone is a singleton in its sample. This chain links TRBV6-5 with TRBJ1-1; D gene unclear. The CDR3 has 14 amino acids. The V end was cut by 8 bases, the J end by 1 base, with 14 bases between. Germline V lookup: CDR1 MNHEY, CDR2 SVGAGI. The CDR3 nucleotides read TGTGCCAGCGGCAGGAGCGCGAGGAACACTGAAGCTTTCTTT. Its translation: CASGRSARNTEAFF.

This chain connects TRBV2 to TRBJ1-2; D unresolved. Germline V CDR1 and CDR2: SNHLY, FYNNEI. V shed 3 bases and J shed 2 bases, with 7 bases lying between them. There are 13 residues in the CDR3. The CDR3 sequence: CASSEPANYGYTF. The CDR3 region has the DNA TGTGCCAGCAGTGAGCCGGCCAACTATGGCTACACCTTC.

The CDR3 DNA follows: TGTGCCAGCAGTTACTCGAGGGTTCAAGAGACCCAGTACTTC. Its translation: CASSYSRVQETQYF. The chain joins TRBV6-5 to TRBJ2-5, with D possibly TRBD2 on 5 matching bases. Trimming removed 0 bases at V and 2 bases at J, with 7 bases between. CDR1 and CDR2 (germline): MNHEY, SVGAGI. This CDR3 comprises 14 residues.

V gene TRBV7-9 combines with J gene TRBJ2-2; 12 positions match TRBD1. V lost 5 bases to trimming and J lost 2 bases; unmatched junction nucleotides: 12. Looked up from germline, CDR1 is SEHNR and CDR2 is FQNEAQ (reference sequence). CDR3 length: 19 residues. The CDR3 region is CASSATGTGGALNTGELFF. CDR3 in DNA: TGTGCCAGCAGCGCCACCGGGACAGGGGGCGCATTAAACACCGGGGAGCTGTTTTTT.

The chain couples TRBV10-3 to TRBJ1-2; 8 bases map to TRBD1. This CDR3 contains 14 residues. Per germline, CDR1 ENHRY and CDR2 SYGVKD. Losses at the gene ends were 11 bases for V and 4 bases for J; bases not matched to a gene: 12. The CDR3: CASLGQGSIYGYTF. The CDR3, as DNA: TGTGCCTCCCTCGGACAGGGAAGTATCTATGGCTACACCTTC.

The rearrangement joins TRBV27 to TRBJ1-1; D unclear. Germline V CDR1 and CDR2: MNHEY, SMNVEV (reference sequence). V was pared by 8 bases and J by 0 bases, with 16 bases between. The CDR3 spans 15 residues. DNA for the CDR3: TGTGCCAGCTTGGCCCTGTACACCTTGAACACTGAAGCTTTCTTT. It codes for CASLALYTLNTEAFF.

The chain has TRBV12-3 or TRBV12-4 and TRBJ1-1, with TRBD1 as a possible D gene (5 bases). The CDR3 consists of 12 residues. V dropped 5 bases and J dropped 8 bases, with 12 bases sitting between them. CDR3 sequence: CASSIAGGEAFF. In DNA form, the CDR3 reads TGTGCCAGCAGTATCGCGGGGGGGGAAGCTTTCTTT.

The chain joins TRBV28 to TRBJ2-5; 7 nucleotides align to TRBD1. Trimming cost V 3 bases and J 5 bases; bases outside gene matches: 6. Germline V gene sequence: CDR1 MDHEN, CDR2 SYDVKM. The CDR3 consists of 14 residues. The CDR3 DNA is TGTGCCAGCAGTTTTCTGGGCAGGGGGGAGACCCAGTACTTC. This gives the protein CASSFLGRGETQYF.

The genes are TRBV3-1 (or the pseudogene TRBV3-2) and TRBJ1-1; 8 nucleotides agree with TRBD1. The CDR3 contains 14 residues. CDR1 is LGHDT and CDR2 is YNNKEL in the germline V gene (reference sequence). Trimming took 4 bases from V and 5 from J; bases not matched to a gene: 6. CDR3 DNA: TGTGCCAGCAGCCGTTCCACAGGGGGAACTGAAGCTTTCTTT. Its protein product is CASSRSTGGTEAFF.

The chain joins TRBV20-1 to TRBJ2-7; D is unresolved. V was trimmed by 3 bases and J by 2 bases, leaving 2 bases between them. The germline CDR1 and CDR2 sequences are DFQATT and SNEGSKA (reference sequence). The CDR3 is 10 amino acids. The CDR3 is CSASPYEQYF. DNA for the CDR3: TGCAGTGCTAGTCCCTACGAGCAGTACTTC.

CDR3 in DNA: TGTGCCAGCAGGCTTGGGGGATTATACAATGAGCAGTTCTTC. Amino acids: CASRLGGLYNEQFF. The chain has TRBV28 and TRBJ2-1; D may be TRBD1 or TRBD2 (5 bases each). In germline, CDR1 is MDHEN, CDR2 SYDVKM. This CDR3 has 14 amino acids. Trimming pared 6 bases from V and 4 bases from J, leaving 13 bases between.

The gene calls are TRBV6-2 or TRBV6-3 and TRBJ2-7; TRBD1 matches 10 bases. CDR3 length equals 16 residues. Germline V gene sequence: CDR1 MNHEY, CDR2 SVGEGT. Germline trimming cut 4 bases from V and 3 bases from J; bases unmatched to any gene: 9. The CDR3 region has the DNA TGTGCCAGCAGTTTTCCACCGGGACAGGGGCGCTACGAGCAGTACTTC. This sequence encodes CASSFPPGQGRYEQYF.

The chain couples TRBV2 to TRBJ1-4, with a weak D call TRBD1 (5 bases). Per the germline V gene, CDR1 is SNHLY and CDR2 is FYNNEI. V was shortened by 2 bases and J by 6 bases, with 10 bases between the two germline ends. The CDR3 is made up of 14 amino acids. CDR3 in amino acids: CASSESGIYEKLFF. The CDR3 DNA reads TGTGCCAGCAGTGAATCAGGGATATATGAAAAACTGTTTTTT.

V is TRBV5-4 and J is TRBJ2-4; weak D call: TRBD1 (5 bases). The V gene's germline CDR1 is SGHNT and CDR2 YYREEE (reference sequence). The CDR3 has 13 amino acids. Trimming took off 5 bases at V and 6 bases at J, with 12 bases between the two ends. CDR3 nucleotide sequence: TGTGCCAGCAGAGCTGACAGAATAAACATTCAGTACTTC. This gives the protein CASRADRINIQYF.